This TCR beta chain was captured by sequencing in a study of cytomegalovirus exposure and HLA in healthy donors. V dropped 0 bases and J dropped 4; count of bases not matched to a gene: 15. Per germline, CDR1 SGHRS and CDR2 YFSETQ. The CDR3 sequence is 19 residues long. The PCR made use of 60 Vbeta and 13 Jbeta primers. Sequencing was performed with immunoSEQ multiplex PCR; in TCRdb, only in-frame clones are kept and a portion is missing. The profile covers about 140,000 clones, with over 60% appearing a single time and approximately 2% taken by the ten largest. The genes are TRBV5-1 and TRBJ1-2, with 10 bases matching TRBD1. The TCR originated in a man under 40 in good health and CMV-seronegative. Source material: PBMCs. CDR3 coding DNA: TGCGCCAGCAGCTTGGGGCGGCCCCTAGACAGGGGGCAGGGCTATGGCTACACCTTC. It specifies CASSLGRPLDRGQGYGYTF.